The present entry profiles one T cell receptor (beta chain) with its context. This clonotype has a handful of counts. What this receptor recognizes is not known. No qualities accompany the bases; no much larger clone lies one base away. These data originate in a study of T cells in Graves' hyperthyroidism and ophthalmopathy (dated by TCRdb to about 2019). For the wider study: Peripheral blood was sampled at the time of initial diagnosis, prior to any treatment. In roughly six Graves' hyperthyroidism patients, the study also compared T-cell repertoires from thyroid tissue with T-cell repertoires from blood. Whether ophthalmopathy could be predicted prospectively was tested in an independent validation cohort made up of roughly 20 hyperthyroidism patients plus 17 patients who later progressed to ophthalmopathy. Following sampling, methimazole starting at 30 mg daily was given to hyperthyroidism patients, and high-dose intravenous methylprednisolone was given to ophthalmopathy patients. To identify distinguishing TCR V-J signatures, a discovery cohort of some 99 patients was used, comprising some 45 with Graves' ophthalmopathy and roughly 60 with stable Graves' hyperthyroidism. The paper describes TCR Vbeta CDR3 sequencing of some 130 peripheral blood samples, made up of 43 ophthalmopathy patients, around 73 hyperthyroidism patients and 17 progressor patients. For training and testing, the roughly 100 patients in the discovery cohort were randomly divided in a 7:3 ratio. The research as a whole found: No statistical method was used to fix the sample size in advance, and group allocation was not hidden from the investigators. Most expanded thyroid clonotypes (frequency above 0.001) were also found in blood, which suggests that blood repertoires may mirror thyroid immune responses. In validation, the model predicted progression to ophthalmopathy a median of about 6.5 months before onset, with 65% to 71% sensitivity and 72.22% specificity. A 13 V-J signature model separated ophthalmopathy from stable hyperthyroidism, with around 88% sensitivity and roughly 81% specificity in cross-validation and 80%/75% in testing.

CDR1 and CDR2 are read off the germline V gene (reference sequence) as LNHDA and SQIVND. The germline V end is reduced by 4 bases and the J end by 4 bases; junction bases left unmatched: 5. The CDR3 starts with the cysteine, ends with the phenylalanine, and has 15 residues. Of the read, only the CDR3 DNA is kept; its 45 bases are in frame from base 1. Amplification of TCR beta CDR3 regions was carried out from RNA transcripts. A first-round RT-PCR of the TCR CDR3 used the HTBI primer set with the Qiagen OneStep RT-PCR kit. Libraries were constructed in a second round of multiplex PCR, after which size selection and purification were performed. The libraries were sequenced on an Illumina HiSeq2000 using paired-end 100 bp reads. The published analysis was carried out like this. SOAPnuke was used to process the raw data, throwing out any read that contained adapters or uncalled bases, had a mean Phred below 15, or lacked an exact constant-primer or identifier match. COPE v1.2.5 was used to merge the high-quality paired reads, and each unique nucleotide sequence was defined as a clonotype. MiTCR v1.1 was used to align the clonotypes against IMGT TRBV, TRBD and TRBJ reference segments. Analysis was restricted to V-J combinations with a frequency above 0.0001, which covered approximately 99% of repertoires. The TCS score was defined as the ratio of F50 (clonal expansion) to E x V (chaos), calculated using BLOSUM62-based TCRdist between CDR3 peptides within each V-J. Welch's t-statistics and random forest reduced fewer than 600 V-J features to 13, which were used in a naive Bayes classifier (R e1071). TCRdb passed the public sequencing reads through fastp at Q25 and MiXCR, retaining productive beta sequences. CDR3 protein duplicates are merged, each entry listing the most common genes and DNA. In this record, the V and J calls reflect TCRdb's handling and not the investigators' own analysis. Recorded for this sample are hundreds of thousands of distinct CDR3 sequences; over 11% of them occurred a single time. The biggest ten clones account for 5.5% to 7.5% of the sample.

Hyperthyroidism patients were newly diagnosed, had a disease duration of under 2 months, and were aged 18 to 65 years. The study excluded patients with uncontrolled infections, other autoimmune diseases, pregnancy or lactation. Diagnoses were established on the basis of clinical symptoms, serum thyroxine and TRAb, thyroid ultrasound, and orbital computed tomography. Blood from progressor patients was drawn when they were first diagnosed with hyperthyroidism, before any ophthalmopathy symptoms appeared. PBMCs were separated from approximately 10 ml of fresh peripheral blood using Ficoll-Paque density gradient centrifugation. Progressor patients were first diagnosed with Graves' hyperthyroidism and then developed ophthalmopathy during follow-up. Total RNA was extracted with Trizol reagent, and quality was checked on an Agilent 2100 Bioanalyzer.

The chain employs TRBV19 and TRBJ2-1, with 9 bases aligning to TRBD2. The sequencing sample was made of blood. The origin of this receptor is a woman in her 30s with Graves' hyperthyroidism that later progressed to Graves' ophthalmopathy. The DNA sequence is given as TGTGCCAGTAGTAGTGGACTAGCGCATTACAATGAGCAGTTCTTC. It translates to CASSSGLAHYNEQFF.